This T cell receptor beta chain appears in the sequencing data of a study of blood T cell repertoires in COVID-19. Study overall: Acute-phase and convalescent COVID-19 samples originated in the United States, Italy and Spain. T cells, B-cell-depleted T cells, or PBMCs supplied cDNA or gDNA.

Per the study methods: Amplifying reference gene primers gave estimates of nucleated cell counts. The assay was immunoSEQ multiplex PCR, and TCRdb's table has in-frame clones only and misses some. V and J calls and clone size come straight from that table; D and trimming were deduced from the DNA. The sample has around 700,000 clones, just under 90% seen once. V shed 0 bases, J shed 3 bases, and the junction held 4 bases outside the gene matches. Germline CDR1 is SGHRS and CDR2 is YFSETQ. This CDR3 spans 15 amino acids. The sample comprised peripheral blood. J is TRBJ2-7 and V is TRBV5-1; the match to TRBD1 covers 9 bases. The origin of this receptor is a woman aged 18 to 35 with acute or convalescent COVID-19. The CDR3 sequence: CASSLVPGQGYEQYF. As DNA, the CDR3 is TGCGCCAGCAGCTTGGTACCGGGACAGGGCTACGAGCAGTACTTC.